These T cell receptor beta chains were read from a single sample in a study of regulatory T cells in long-lasting Graves disease. MiXCR was run by TCRdb on the multiplex PCR reads, yielding one entry per CDR3 protein. The data contain approximately 690,000 distinct CDR3 sequences, about 32% of them seen just once; the ten biggest clones take up about 42%. Sequencing was performed on peripheral blood mononuclear cells (PBMCs), taken when the disease was refractory, from a patient treated with antithyroid drugs. These receptors all come from a female donor with Graves disease. CDR3s include the opening cysteine and the closing phenylalanine or tryptophan. Fields, in order: J gene, D gene, V gene, clone size, CDR3 DNA, CDR3 protein. A D gene is named only where the DNA matches it firmly. For some rows the clone size is stated as once, few or many, or as a class when expanded; others skip it.

TRBJ2-2	-	TRBV6-1	few	TGTGCCAGCAGTGAGATCGAGGGAGTCACCGGGGAGCTGTTTTTT	CASSEIEGVTGELFF
TRBJ2-7	TRBD1	TRBV19	many	TGTGCCAGTAGTATATCCGGGACAGGGGGCTTCGAGCAGTACTTC	CASSISGTGGFEQYF
TRBJ1-5	-	TRBV9	-	TGTGCCAGCAGCGTAGCTGGAGGGTTAGTCGATCAGCCCCAGCATTTT	CASSVAGGLVDQPQHF
TRBJ1-2	-	TRBV30	few	TGTGCCTGGAGTGAAGGTCAGGTGGGTTCCGGCTACACCTTC	CAWSEGQVGSGYTF
TRBJ1-2	-	TRBV29-1	few	TGCAGCCCTGCGGGTTGCGTGGCCTATGGCTACACCTTC	CSPAGCVAYGYTF
TRBJ1-5	TRBD1	TRBV3-1	once	TGTGCCAGCAGCCAAGCCCGACAGGGGAATCAGCCCCAGCATTTT	CASSQARQGNQPQHF
TRBJ1-5	TRBD1	TRBV3-1	-	TGTGCCAGCAGCCAAGATGGGACAGGGGGCAATCAGCCCCAGCATTTT	CASSQDGTGGNQPQHF
TRBJ1-2	-	TRBV28	many	TGTGCCAGCATAGAGGGAAACTATGGCTACACCTTC	CASIEGNYGYTF
TRBJ1-2	-	TRBV6-1	-	TGTGCCAGCAGGCGGGGCTCTTACTATGGCTACACCTTC	CASRRGSYYGYTF
TRBJ2-5	TRBD2	TRBV20-1	-	TGCAGTGCTAAGCTCCTAGCGGAGCCCCGATTAAAAGAGACCCAGTACTTC	CSAKLLAEPRLKETQYF
TRBJ2-7	-	TRBV7-2	few	TGTGCCAGCAGCTTAGGTTTGGTAGATCGCGAGCAGTACTTC	CASSLGLVDREQYF
TRBJ1-6	-	TRBV4-1	-	TGCGCCAGCAGCCAAGTTACGACCTATAATTCACCCCTCCACTTT	CASSQVTTYNSPLHF
TRBJ1-5	-	TRBV5-6	-	TGTGCCAGCAGCTTGGCTGTATCGGGGATCGGGAATCAGCCCCAGCATTTT	CASSLAVSGIGNQPQHF
TRBJ1-5	-	TRBV5-1	-	TGCGCCAGCAGCCGAGAGGGGCGACAGCCCCAGCATTTT	CASSREGRQPQHF
TRBJ2-7	TRBD2	TRBV6-1	few	TGTGCCAGCAGAAACGGACTAGCTTCCGAGCAGTACTTC	CASRNGLASEQYF
TRBJ1-1	-	TRBV19	-	TGTGCCAGTAGTGGATGGACTGAAGCTTTCTTT	CASSGWTEAFF
TRBJ2-7	TRBD1	TRBV7-3	few	TGTGCCAGCAGACCCACGACAGGGTCGGTTTCCTACGAGCAGTACTTC	CASRPTTGSVSYEQYF
TRBJ1-1	TRBD1	TRBV5-1	few	TGCGCCAGCAGCTTGCGGAGACAGGGCATGAACACTGAAGCTTTCTTT	CASSLRRQGMNTEAFF
TRBJ2-2	TRBD2	TRBV6-1	-	TGTGCCAGCACACCGAGGGGCGGGAGGGCCACCGGGGAGCTGTTTTTT	CASTPRGGRATGELFF
TRBJ1-5	TRBD1	TRBV20-1	-	TGCAGCGGACAGGGAGGGAGTCAGCCCCAGCATTTT	CSGQGGSQPQHF
TRBJ2-7	-	TRBV12-3/TRBV12-4	-	TGTGCCAGCAGTTGGCGGGCCGCCTACGAGCAGTACTTC	CASSWRAAYEQYF
TRBJ1-1	TRBD1	TRBV12-3/TRBV12-4	-	TGTGCCAGCAGATCTACAGGGGAGACTGAAGCTTTCTTT	CASRSTGETEAFF
TRBJ1-1	-	TRBV29-1	-	TGCAGCGTTGTAGGGGGATTTATGAACACTGAAGCTTTCTTT	CSVVGGFMNTEAFF
TRBJ1-1	-	TRBV6-2/TRBV6-3	-	TGTGCCAGCAGTAATAGCCGGATGAACACTGAAGCTTTCTTT	CASSNSRMNTEAFF
TRBJ2-5	-	TRBV28	many	TGTGCCAGCAGCTCCGCGGAGACCCAGTACTTC	CASSSAETQYF
TRBJ1-5	-	TRBV29-1	-	TGCAGCGACAGGGTGGGGGGCAATCAGCCCCAGCATTTT	CSDRVGGNQPQHF
TRBJ1-1	-	TRBV19	-	TGTGCCAGTAGTCTCCCGGGACAAAGGGCTGAAGCTTTCTTT	CASSLPGQRAEAFF
TRBJ2-5	-	TRBV6-1	many	TGTGCCTCCCGCGACGGGCAGGGAGTTCAAGAGACCCAGTACTTC	CASRDGQGVQETQYF
TRBJ1-2	TRBD1	TRBV2	many	TGTGCCAGCAGTGAACCGGACAGGGTTGGCTACACCTTC	CASSEPDRVGYTF
TRBJ2-7	TRBD1	TRBV6-1	few	TGTGCCAGCAGTCGGGACAGGACCTCTTCCTACGAGCAGTACTTC	CASSRDRTSSYEQYF
TRBJ1-3	-	TRBV27	-	TGTGCCAGCAGTTTATCCGGGACGGTTGGAAACACCATATATTTT	CASSLSGTVGNTIYF
TRBJ1-2	-	TRBV19	few	TGTGCCAGTTCCCAGTGGGATCGAGCTAACTATGGCTACACCTTC	CASSQWDRANYGYTF
TRBJ2-1	TRBD1	TRBV11-1	-	TGTGCCAGCAGCGCCCGGGACAGGGGAGGAAATGAGCAGTTCTTC	CASSARDRGGNEQFF
TRBJ1-2	-	TRBV9	-	TGTGCCAGCAGCCCGAACCTAGGACAAAGTGGAGGCTACACCTTC	CASSPNLGQSGGYTF
TRBJ1-1	-	TRBV20-1	-	TGCAGTGCTAGATGGGGGAATAGGAGGAACACTGAAGCTTTCTTT	CSARWGNRRNTEAFF
TRBJ1-1	TRBD1	TRBV20-1	few	TGCAGTGCTAGGGGACAGGGGGCCGAAGCTTTCTTT	CSARGQGAEAFF
TRBJ2-7	TRBD1	TRBV19	-	TGTGCCAGTAGGCCCCTCCGGGACAGCTTCGAGCAGTACTTC	CASRPLRDSFEQYF
TRBJ2-5	TRBD2	TRBV7-9	few	TGTGCCAGCAGCCCTAGGACTAGCGGGAGTGGCGAGACCCAGTACTTC	CASSPRTSGSGETQYF
TRBJ2-2	TRBD1	TRBV13	few	TGTGCCAGCAGCTTTCCACAGGGGATTGTCCCCGGGGAGCTGTTTTTT	CASSFPQGIVPGELFF
TRBJ2-5	TRBD1	TRBV7-3	few	TGTGCCAGCAGCCCTCAGGACAGGGCCATCCAGTACTTC	CASSPQDRAIQYF
TRBJ2-7	TRBD2	TRBV14	-	TGTGCCAGCAGCCAATTCTTAGCGGGAGAAGGATCATACGAGCAGTACTTC	CASSQFLAGEGSYEQYF
TRBJ2-2	-	TRBV19	-	TGTGCCAGTACCCTGCTTACCACCGGGGAGCTGTTTTTT	CASTLLTTGELFF
TRBJ1-2	TRBD1	TRBV7-9	-	TGTGCCAGCACCGGGGACAGGGATAGTGGCTACACCTTC	CASTGDRDSGYTF
TRBJ1-1	TRBD1	TRBV6-5	few	TGTGCCAGCAGTTGGGAGGGACAGGTGAACACTGAAGCTTTCTTT	CASSWEGQVNTEAFF
TRBJ1-4	-	TRBV19	few	TGTGCCAGTAGCTTCCGTCCAACTAATGAAAAACTGTTTTTT	CASSFRPTNEKLFF
TRBJ1-1	-	TRBV5-1	once	TGCGCCAGCAGCAAGAGGGCCACGGAGTCGGCTGAAGCTTTCTTT	CASSKRATESAEAFF
TRBJ1-5	-	TRBV11-2	few	TGTGCCAGCAGCTTAGGCCCCTTTAGCAATCAGCCCCAGCATTTT	CASSLGPFSNQPQHF
TRBJ1-1	-	TRBV19	-	TGTGCCTCCCAAGGGCGGCGGGACACTGAAGCTTTCTTT	CASQGRRDTEAFF
TRBJ1-1	-	TRBV27	-	TGTGCCAGCAGTGATTGGGGGGGTCTGAACACTGAAGCTTTCTTT	CASSDWGGLNTEAFF
TRBJ2-7	TRBD1	TRBV7-6	few	TGTGCCAGCAGCGTGACAGGGAAGAGCGACGAGCAGTACTTC	CASSVTGKSDEQYF
TRBJ1-6	-	TRBV20-1	-	TGCAGTGCGAGGAGGGGGGGCGGGGATTCACCCCTCCACTTT	CSARRGGGDSPLHF
TRBJ1-2	-	TRBV16	-	TGTGCCAGCAGCCAATTGCAGGGCCGGTATGGCTACACCTTC	CASSQLQGRYGYTF
TRBJ1-1	-	TRBV12-3/TRBV12-4	-	TGTGCCAGCAGCCTCCCGAGGCCAGCCACTGAAGCTTTCTTT	CASSLPRPATEAFF
TRBJ1-2	TRBD1	TRBV5-1	-	TGCGCCAGCAGCGAGGACAGGGCTTTCTATGGCTACACCTTC	CASSEDRAFYGYTF
TRBJ2-5	-	TRBV12-3/TRBV12-4	few	TGTGCCAGCAGTCCGTACCGGGGGAAGACCCAGTACTTC	CASSPYRGKTQYF